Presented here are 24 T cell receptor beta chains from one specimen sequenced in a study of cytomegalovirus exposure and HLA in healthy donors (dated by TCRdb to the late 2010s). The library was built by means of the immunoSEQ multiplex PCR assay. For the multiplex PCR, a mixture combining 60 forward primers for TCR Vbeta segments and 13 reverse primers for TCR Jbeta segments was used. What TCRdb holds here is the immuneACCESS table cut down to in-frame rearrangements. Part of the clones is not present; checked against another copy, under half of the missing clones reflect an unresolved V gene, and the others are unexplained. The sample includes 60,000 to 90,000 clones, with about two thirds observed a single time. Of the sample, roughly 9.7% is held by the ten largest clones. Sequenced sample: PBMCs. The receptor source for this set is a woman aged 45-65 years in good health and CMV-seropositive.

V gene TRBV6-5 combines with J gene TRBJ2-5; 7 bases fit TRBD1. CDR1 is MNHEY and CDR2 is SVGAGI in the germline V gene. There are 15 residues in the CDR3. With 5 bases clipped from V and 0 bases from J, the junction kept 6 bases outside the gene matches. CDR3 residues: CASSTRRGYQETQYF. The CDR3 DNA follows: TGTGCCAGCAGTACTCGCAGGGGGTACCAAGAGACCCAGTACTTC.

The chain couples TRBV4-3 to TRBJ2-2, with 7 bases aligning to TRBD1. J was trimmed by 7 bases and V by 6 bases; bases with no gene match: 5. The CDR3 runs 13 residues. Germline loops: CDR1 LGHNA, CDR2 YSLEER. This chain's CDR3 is CASSLGGGGELFF. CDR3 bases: TGCGCCAGCAGTTTAGGGGGCGGCGGGGAGCTGTTTTTT.

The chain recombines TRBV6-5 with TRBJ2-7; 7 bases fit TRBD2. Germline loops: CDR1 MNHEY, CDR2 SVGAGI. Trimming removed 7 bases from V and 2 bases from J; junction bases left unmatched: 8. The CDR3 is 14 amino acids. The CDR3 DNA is TGTGCCAGCACCCCTGGGCTAGCGGCCTACGAGCAGTACTTC. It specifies CASTPGLAAYEQYF.

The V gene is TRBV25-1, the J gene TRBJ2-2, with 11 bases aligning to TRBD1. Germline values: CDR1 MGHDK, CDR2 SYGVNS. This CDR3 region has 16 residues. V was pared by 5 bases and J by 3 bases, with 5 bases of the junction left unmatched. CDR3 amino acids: CASSKGTGGYTGELFF. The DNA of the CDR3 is TGTGCCAGCAGTAAAGGGACAGGGGGTTACACCGGGGAGCTGTTTTTT. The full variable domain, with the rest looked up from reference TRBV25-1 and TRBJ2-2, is EADIYQTPRYLVIGTGKKITLECSQTMGHDKMYWYQQDPGMELHLIHYSYGVNSTEKGDLSSESTVSRIRTEHFPLTLESARPSHTSQYLCASSKGTGGYTGELFFGEGSRLTVL.

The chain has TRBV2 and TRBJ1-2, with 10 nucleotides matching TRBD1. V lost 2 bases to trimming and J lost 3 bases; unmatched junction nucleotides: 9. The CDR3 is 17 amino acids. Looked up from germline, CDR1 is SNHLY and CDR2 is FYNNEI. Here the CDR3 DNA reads TGTGCCAGCAGTGAAAACCCGGGGGGACAGGGGTACTATGGCTACACCTTC. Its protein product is CASSENPGGQGYYGYTF.

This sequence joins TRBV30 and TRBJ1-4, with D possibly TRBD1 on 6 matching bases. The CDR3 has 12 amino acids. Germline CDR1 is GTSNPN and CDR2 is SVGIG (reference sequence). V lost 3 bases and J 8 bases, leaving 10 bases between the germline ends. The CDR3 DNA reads TGTGCCTGGAGAGGGGGAAGAGAAAAACTGTTTTTT. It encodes CAWRGGREKLFF.

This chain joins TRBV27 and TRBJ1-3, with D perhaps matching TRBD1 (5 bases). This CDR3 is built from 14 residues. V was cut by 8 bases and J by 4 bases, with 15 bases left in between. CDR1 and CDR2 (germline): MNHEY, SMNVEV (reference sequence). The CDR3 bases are TGTGCCAGCGGTACTCGGGGGTCCGGAAACACCATATATTTT. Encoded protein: CASGTRGSGNTIYF.

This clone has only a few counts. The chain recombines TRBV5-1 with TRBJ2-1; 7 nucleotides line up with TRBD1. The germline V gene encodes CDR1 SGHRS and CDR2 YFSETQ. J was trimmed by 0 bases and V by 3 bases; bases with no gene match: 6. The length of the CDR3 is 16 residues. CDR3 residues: CASSSGQISSYNEQFF. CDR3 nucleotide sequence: TGCGCCAGCAGCTCGGGACAGATAAGCTCCTACAATGAGCAGTTCTTC.

DNA for the CDR3: TGTGCCAGCAGTTTATTCTGGACAGGGGGCGGGCACGAGCAGTACTTC. Encoded protein: CASSLFWTGGGHEQYF. The J gene is TRBJ2-7, the V gene TRBV28; 11 bases line up with TRBD1. The CDR3 runs to 16 residues. After removal of 1 base from V and 5 bases from J, the junction contained 7 bases not matched to a gene. Germline V gene data show CDR1 as MDHEN and CDR2 as SYDVKM. Variable domain in full (rest from reference TRBV28 and TRBJ2-7): DVKVTQSSRYLVKRTGEKVFLECVQDMDHENMFWYRQDPGLGLRLIYFSYDVKMKEKGDIPEGYSVSREKKERFSLILESASTNQTSMYLCASSLFWTGGGHEQYFGPGTRLTVT.

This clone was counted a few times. The CDR3 nucleotides read TGTGCCAGCAGCGATACAGGGAATATAGCTAACTATGGCTACACCTTC. Its translation: CASSDTGNIANYGYTF. The chain carries TRBV6-6 and TRBJ1-2, with TRBD1 as a possible D gene (6 bases). The CDR3 is 16 amino acids. V dropped 6 bases and J dropped 0 bases, with 17 bases sitting between them. Germline V lookup: CDR1 MNHNY, CDR2 SVGAGI (reference sequence).

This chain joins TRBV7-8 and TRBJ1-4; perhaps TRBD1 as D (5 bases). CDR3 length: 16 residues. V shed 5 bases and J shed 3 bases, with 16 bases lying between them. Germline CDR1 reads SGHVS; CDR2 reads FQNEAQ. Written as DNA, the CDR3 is TGTGCCAGCAGCACCGGGACGCGGGGATCTAATGAAAAACTGTTTTTT. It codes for CASSTGTRGSNEKLFF.

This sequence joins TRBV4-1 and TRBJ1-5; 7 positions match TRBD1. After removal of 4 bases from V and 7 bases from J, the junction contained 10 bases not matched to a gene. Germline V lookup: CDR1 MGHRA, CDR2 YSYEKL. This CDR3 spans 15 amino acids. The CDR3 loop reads CASSRVRGSRQPQHF. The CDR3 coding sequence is TGCGCCAGCAGCCGCGTCAGGGGGAGTAGGCAGCCCCAGCATTTT.

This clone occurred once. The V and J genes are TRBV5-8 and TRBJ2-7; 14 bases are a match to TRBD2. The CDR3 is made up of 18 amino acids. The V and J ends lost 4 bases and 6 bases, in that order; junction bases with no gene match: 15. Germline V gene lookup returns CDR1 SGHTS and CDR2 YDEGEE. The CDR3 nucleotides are TGTGCCAGCAGCCCCGGGACTAGCGGGAGTGACAGCCCCTTCGAGCAGTACTTC. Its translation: CASSPGTSGSDSPFEQYF.

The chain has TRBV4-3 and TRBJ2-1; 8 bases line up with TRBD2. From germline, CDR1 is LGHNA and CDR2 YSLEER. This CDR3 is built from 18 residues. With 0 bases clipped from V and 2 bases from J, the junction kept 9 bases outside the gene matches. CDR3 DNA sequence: TGCGCCAGCAGCCAAGATTTGTGGAGTAGCGGGGCCTACAATGAGCAGTTCTTC. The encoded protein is CASSQDLWSSGAYNEQFF.

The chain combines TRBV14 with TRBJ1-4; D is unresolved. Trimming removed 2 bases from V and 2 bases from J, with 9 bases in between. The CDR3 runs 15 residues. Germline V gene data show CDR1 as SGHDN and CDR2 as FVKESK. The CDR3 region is CASSQIGSTNEKLFF. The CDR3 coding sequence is TGTGCCAGCAGCCAAATCGGGTCCACTAATGAAAAACTGTTTTTT.

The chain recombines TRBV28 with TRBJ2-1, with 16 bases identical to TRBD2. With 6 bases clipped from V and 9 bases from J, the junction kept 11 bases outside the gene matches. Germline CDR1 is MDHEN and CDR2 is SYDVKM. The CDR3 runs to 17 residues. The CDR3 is CASSAPGGLAGGREQFF. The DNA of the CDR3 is TGTGCCAGCAGCGCCCCGGGGGGACTAGCGGGGGGGCGTGAGCAGTTCTTC.

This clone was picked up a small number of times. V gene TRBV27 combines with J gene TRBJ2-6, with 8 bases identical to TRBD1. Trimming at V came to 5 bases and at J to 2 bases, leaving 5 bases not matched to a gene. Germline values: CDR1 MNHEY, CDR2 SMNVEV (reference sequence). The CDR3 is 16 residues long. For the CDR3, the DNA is TGTGCCAGCAGTCTTACAGGGGGAGCTGGGGCCAACGTCCTGACTTTC. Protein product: CASSLTGGAGANVLTF.

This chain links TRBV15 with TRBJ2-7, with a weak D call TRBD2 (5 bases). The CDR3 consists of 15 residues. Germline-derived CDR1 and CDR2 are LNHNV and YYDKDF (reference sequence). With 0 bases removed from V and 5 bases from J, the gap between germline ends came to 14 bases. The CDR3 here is CATSRELAPTHEQYF. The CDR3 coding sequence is TGTGCCACCAGCAGAGAGCTAGCCCCCACCCACGAGCAGTACTTC. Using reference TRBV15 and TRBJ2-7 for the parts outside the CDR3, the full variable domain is DAMVIQNPRYQVTQFGKPVTLSCSQTLNHNVMYWYQQKSSQAPKLLFHYYDKDFNNEADTPDNFQSRRPNTSFCFLDIRSPGLGDTAMYLCATSRELAPTHEQYFGPGTRLTVT.

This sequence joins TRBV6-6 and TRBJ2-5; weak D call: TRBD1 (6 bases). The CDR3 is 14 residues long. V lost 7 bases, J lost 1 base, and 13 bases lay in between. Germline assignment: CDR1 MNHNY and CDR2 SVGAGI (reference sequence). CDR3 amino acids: CASTPGDRQETQYF. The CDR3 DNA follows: TGTGCCAGCACCCCAGGGGATCGCCAAGAGACCCAGTACTTC.

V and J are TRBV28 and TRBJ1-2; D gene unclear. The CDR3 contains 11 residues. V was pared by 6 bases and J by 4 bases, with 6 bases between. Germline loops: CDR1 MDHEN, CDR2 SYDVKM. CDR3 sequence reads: CASSPLYGYTF. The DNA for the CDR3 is TGTGCCAGCAGCCCCCTCTATGGCTACACCTTC.

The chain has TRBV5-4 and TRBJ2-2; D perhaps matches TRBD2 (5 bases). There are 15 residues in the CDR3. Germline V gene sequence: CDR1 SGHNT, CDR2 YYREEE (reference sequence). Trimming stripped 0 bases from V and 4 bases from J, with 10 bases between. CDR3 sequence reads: CASSLEREFTGELFF. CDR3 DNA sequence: TGTGCCAGCAGCTTGGAGAGGGAGTTCACCGGGGAGCTGTTTTTT.

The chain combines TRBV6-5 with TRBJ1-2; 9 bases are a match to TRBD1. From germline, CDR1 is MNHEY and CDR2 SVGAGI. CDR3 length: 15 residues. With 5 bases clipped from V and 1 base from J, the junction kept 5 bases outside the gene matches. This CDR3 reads CASSTRQGVNYGYTF. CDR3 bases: TGTGCCAGCAGTACCCGACAGGGGGTTAACTATGGCTACACCTTC.

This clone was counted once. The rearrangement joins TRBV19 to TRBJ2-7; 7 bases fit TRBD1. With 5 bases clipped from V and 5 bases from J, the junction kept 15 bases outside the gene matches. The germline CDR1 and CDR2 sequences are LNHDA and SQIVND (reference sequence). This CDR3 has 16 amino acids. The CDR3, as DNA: TGTGCCAGTAGTGACATAACTGGACAGGTAGTGGACGAGCAGTACTTC. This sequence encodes CASSDITGQVVDEQYF.

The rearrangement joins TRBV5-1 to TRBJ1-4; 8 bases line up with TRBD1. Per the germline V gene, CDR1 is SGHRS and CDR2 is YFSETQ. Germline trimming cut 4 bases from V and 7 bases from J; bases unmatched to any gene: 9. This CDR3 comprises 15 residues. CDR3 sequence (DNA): TGCGCCAGCAGCAGAACCGGGACAGGTGGTGAAAAACTGTTTTTT. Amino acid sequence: CASSRTGTGGEKLFF. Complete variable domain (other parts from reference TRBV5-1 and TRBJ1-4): KAGVTQTPRYLIKTRGQQVTLSCSPISGHRSVSWYQQTPGQGLQFLFEYFSETQRNKGNFPGRFSGRQFSNSRSEMNVSTLELGDSALYLCASSRTGTGGEKLFFGSGTQLSVL.